This T cell receptor beta chain was sequenced in a study of blood T cells in healthy people across ages (dated by TCRdb to 2013 to 2016). With regard to the full study: In model experiments, template switching captured roughly one uniquely barcoded TCR beta cDNA molecule for every two T cells. To track age-related changes in TCR beta repertoire diversity, the study relied on deep sequencing normalized with unique cDNA molecular identifiers. The donors were split into four age groups: young (average about 16 years), middle-aged (more than 35), aged (over 55) and long-lived (under 85). To avoid experimental bias, donors of different ages were spread randomly across the sequencing lanes. The study analyzed two additional independent replicas of 1 million unique cDNA reads from the same blood draw for two donors, one aged 18 to 30 and one aged 80 or older.

Library preparation employed 5' RACE. Instrument used: Illumina HiSeq 2500. A second roughly 6 to 11 cycle PCR used a sample-barcoded 5' primer and a J-beta primer mix. A template-switch 5' adaptor carrying 12 random nucleotides introduced a unique molecular identifier onto each TCR beta cDNA molecule. Each sample yielded at least 2.5 million CDR3-containing paired-end reads. First-strand cDNA was synthesized from all RNA with the Mint cDNA synthesis kit, primed by a TRBC-specific oligonucleotide. All cDNA was treated with uracil-DNA glycosylase and then went through a first 18-cycle PCR with the universal primers M1SS and BC2_uni_R. Per the source publication's procedure: For normalization, 1 million high-quality reads, each with a distinct molecular identifier, were randomly selected from each sample. Instead of being binned into consensus sequences, reads that shared molecular identifiers were thrown out. MiTCR, run with a Q25 quality threshold and the strictest error-elimination algorithm, handled CDR3 identification, clonotype clustering and error correction. A nonparametric unseen species model with Euler transformation was used to estimate lower-bound total TCR beta diversity. TCRdb trimmed public reads at Q25 via fastp, called clones via MiXCR and kept in-frame beta chains. Every CDR3 protein is listed once, alongside the most common genes and DNA of its rows. These V and J calls derive from TCRdb rather than the authors' analysis. In this sample the table shows 700,000 to 900,000 distinct CDR3 sequences, approximately 53% of which occur a single time. About 38% of the sample lies in the top ten.

With regard to this clonotype: No antigen is known for it. The input lacks base qualities; no much larger clone sits a single base away.

The donors were 40 or so Caucasian individuals from Russia, aged 6 to 90 years, who were systemically healthy. Around 9.9 milliliters of peripheral blood were collected from each donor into EDTA-treated Vacutainer tubes. Ficoll-Paque density-gradient centrifugation was used to isolate PBMCs, with at least 6.5 million obtained per sample. Trizol reagent was used to extract total RNA from PBMCs, with at least 5.5 micrograms per sample. For every donor, flow cytometry on a PBMC aliquot measured the percentage of naive CD45RAhigh/CD27high T cells. V is pruned by 8 bases and J by 5 bases, leaving 10 bases of the junction without a gene match. Per the germline V gene, ENHRY is the CDR1 and SYGVKD is the CDR2. CDR3 length: 16 amino acids, cysteine to phenylalanine. The retained sequence is limited to the CDR3, 48 bases, with the frame set at the first base. Points the paper makes about the study in general: There was a strong correlation between observed TCR beta diversity and the percentage of naive T cells measured by flow cytometry. As age increased, observed TCR beta diversity per million T cells dropped in a roughly linear way, and a significant reduction was already evident by age 40. The CMV infection status of donors was not known, potentially confounding age-related changes in expanded clonotypes. The long-lived group showed more naive CD4+ T cells, fewer expanded clones and increased TCR diversity than the aged group, suggesting age selection. Estimates of total diversity based on one million sequenced T cells were considered lower bounds and underestimates. Bulk unsorted PBMC profiling prevented conclusive comparison of naive and antigen-experienced compartments.

Source material: blood. The rearranged chain carries TRBV10-3 and TRBJ2-3; 13 of the junction bases match TRBD2. The clonotype originates from a man at least 80 years old in good health. The DNA sequence is given as TGTGCCATCGGTGGGAGGACTAGCGGGAGAGGAGATACGCAGTATTTT. It translates as CAIGGRTSGRGDTQYF.